This entry lists 32 T cell receptor beta chains sequenced from one sample in a study of human T cells and chemical hapten exposure. The sample's time point: pre-sensitization, week 0. The sample's treatment: therapeutic diphenylcyclopropenone sensitization with weekly scalp DPC. TCRdb reprocessed the RACE reads with MiXCR, giving one entry per CDR3 protein. This sample carries 62,000 or so distinct CDR3 sequences, 9.5% to 12% of them seen once, and the ten largest clones take approximately 5.2%. The starting material was whole blood, obtained in connection with sensitization to the hapten diphenylcyclopropenone (DPC). The receptors come from a woman aged 50 to 60 with alopecia areata. Some clones in this sample may be carry-over from other donors' samples.

This clonotype has only a few counts. The rearrangement uses TRBV20-1 and TRBJ2-4; 8 bases agree with TRBD1. The CDR3 has 15 residues. The J segment lost 2 bases and the V segment lost 3 bases, leaving 6 bases of the junction unmatched. CDR1 DFQATT and CDR2 SNEGSKA come from the germline V gene (reference sequence). The CDR3 reads CSARMTGASKNIQYF. The CDR3 DNA reads as TGCAGTGCTAGGATGACAGGGGCTTCCAAAAACATTCAGTACTTC.

This clonotype was picked up many times. This rearrangement joins TRBV5-1 to TRBJ2-1; TRBD2 matches 8 bases. The germline V gene has CDR1 SGHRS and CDR2 YFSETQ. This CDR3 has 16 amino acids. The V and J ends lost 2 bases and 0 bases, in that order; junction bases with no gene match: 4. CDR3 in DNA: TGCGCCAGCAGCTTATTTAGCGGGACCTCCTACAATGAGCAGTTCTTC. Translated, it gives CASSLFSGTSYNEQFF.

This clonotype was seen many times. The genes are TRBV18 and TRBJ1-1; a possible D gene is TRBD1 (6 bases). Germline V gene data show CDR1 as KGHSH and CDR2 as LQKENI. Deletions cut 5 bases from V and 1 base from J, with 14 bases between. The CDR3 contains 15 residues. The CDR3 sequence is CASSTAGTTNTEAFF. The CDR3 nucleotides are TGTGCCAGCTCAACAGCCGGGACAACGAACACTGAAGCTTTCTTT. Filled out from reference TRBV18 and TRBJ1-1, the complete variable domain reads NAGVMQNPRHLVRRRGQEARLRCSPMKGHSHVYWYRQLPEEGLKFMVYLQKENIIDESGMPKERFSAEFPKEGPSILRIQQVVRGDSAAYFCASSTAGTTNTEAFFGQGTRLTVV.

Only a few counts were recorded for this clonotype. The V gene is TRBV7-2, the J gene TRBJ2-3; no definite D call. This CDR3 region has 16 residues. Germline CDR1 reads SGHTA; CDR2 reads FQGNSA. V gave up 0 bases and J gave up 4 bases, with 14 bases separating them. DNA for the CDR3: TGTGCCAGCAGCTTAGCGGGTTCAGGTGGGGCAGATACGCAGTATTTT. It codes for CASSLAGSGGADTQYF.

This clonotype was seen at least ten times. The rearrangement joins TRBV7-3 to TRBJ2-3; 10 bases fit TRBD2. CDR1 is SGHTA, CDR2 FQGTGA, per germline. V lost 0 bases to trimming and J lost 8 bases; unmatched junction nucleotides: 11. There are 17 residues in the CDR3. This chain's CDR3 is CASSLTGWLAGDFTQYF. The CDR3 DNA is TGTGCCAGCAGCTTAACGGGTTGGCTAGCGGGAGATTTTACGCAGTATTTT.

This clonotype was counted many times. The chain recombines TRBV29-1 with TRBJ2-3; D perhaps matches TRBD2 (5 bases). The germline V and J ends were trimmed by 4 bases and 2 bases, with 13 bases remaining between them. The CDR3 runs 14 residues. Germline CDR1 is SQVTM and CDR2 is ANQGSEA. CDR3: CSVGGGGITDTQYF. The CDR3 DNA reads as TGCAGCGTTGGAGGCGGAGGTATCACAGATACGCAGTATTTT.

This clonotype is a singleton in its sample. One base away lies a much larger clone, so this may be a sequencing read error. No DNA is shown, since the ends of the CDR3 on it are uncertain; the CDR3 is the one TCRdb lists. This chain connects TRBV21-1 to TRBJ2-5; the table's D call TRBD2 went unverified against the DNA. TRBV21-1 is assigned pseudogene status. The CDR3 comprises 16 residues, both ends counted. The CDR3 loop reads CASSKVASGSQKTQYF.

This sequence joins TRBV29-1 and TRBJ1-5; TRBD1 aligns across 7 bases. After removal of 7 bases from V and 4 bases from J, the junction contained 7 bases not matched to a gene. Germline V lookup: CDR1 SQVTM, CDR2 ANQGSEA. The CDR3 covers 13 residues. The CDR3: CSAAGDRNQPQHF. The CDR3 nucleotides read TGCAGCGCCGCTGGGGACAGAAATCAGCCCCAGCATTTT.

This clonotype has at least ten counts. This rearrangement joins TRBV20-1 to TRBJ1-2, with no clear D. The V end lost 5 bases, the J end lost 4 bases, and 17 bases lay between the germline ends. The CDR3 runs to 14 residues. Germline V CDR1 and CDR2: DFQATT, SNEGSKA (reference sequence). The CDR3 spells CSAPLTDGPYGYTF. As DNA, the CDR3 is TGCAGTGCTCCCTTGACCGACGGTCCCTATGGCTACACCTTC.

This clonotype was seen only a few times. The chain employs TRBV20-1 and TRBJ2-7, with TRBD1 matching 7 bases. V trimming: 2 bases; J trimming: 2 bases; junction bases outside the gene matches: 3. The CDR3 runs 13 residues. Per the germline V gene, CDR1 is DFQATT and CDR2 is SNEGSKA (reference sequence). CDR3 coding DNA: TGCAGTGCTAGACCAGGGGGAACCTACGAGCAGTACTTC. It codes for CSARPGGTYEQYF.

For the CDR3, the DNA is TGTGCCAGCAGTTTACGAGACAGGGATGGATCACCCCTCCACTTT. Translated, it gives CASSLRDRDGSPLHF. The chain carries TRBV27 and TRBJ1-6; 7 bases are shared with TRBD1. Germline values: CDR1 MNHEY, CDR2 SMNVEV (reference sequence). This CDR3 comprises 15 residues. With V trimmed by 2 bases and J by 10 bases, 8 bases remained unmatched.

This clonotype was found a few times. V usage is TRBV3-1 and J usage is TRBJ2-1; D is perhaps TRBD1 or TRBD2 (5 bases each). In germline, CDR1 is LGHDT, CDR2 YNNKEL (reference sequence). The CDR3 loop spans 16 amino acids. Trimming removed 2 bases at V and 4 bases at J, with 15 bases between. DNA for the CDR3: TGTGCCAGCAGCCAACTCGGGACCGGATCTTACAATGAGCAGTTCTTC. Translation: CASSQLGTGSYNEQFF.

The table lists this clonotype with many counts. CDR3: CSVEVSGYEQYF. In nucleotides, the CDR3 is TGCAGCGTTGAAGTATCCGGATACGAGCAGTACTTC. The J gene is TRBJ2-7, the V gene TRBV29-1; no firm D call. Trimming removed 1 base from V and 4 bases from J, with 8 bases in between. The germline V gene encodes CDR1 SQVTM and CDR2 ANQGSEA. The CDR3 totals 12 residues.

This clonotype was seen repeatedly, ten times or more. This sequence joins TRBV6-2 or TRBV6-3 and TRBJ2-7; a weak D match, TRBD2 (6 bases). The V end lost 7 bases, the J end lost 3 bases, and 13 bases lay between the germline ends. The CDR3 sequence is 13 residues long. Germline-derived CDR1 and CDR2 are MNHEY and SVGEGT. This CDR3 is CASTQTSLYEQYF. CDR3 coding DNA: TGTGCCAGCACCCAGACTAGTCTCTACGAGCAGTACTTC.

V usage is TRBV6-2 or TRBV6-3 and J usage is TRBJ1-1; 7 bases fit TRBD1. From germline, CDR1 is MNHEY and CDR2 SVGEGT. The CDR3 consists of 16 residues. With V trimmed by 6 bases and J by 0 bases, 10 bases remained unmatched. The CDR3 DNA follows: TGTGCCAGCAGCCGGGGACAGTTCCCTCTGAACACTGAAGCTTTCTTT. Amino acid sequence: CASSRGQFPLNTEAFF.

This clonotype showed up many times. This chain connects TRBV10-3 to TRBJ2-1; D uncertain. V lost 10 bases, J lost 0 bases, and 13 bases lay in between. The CDR3 is made up of 14 amino acids. CDR1 and CDR2 (germline): ENHRY, SYGVKD. This CDR3 is CATGYGLSYNEQFF. CDR3 nucleotide sequence: TGTGCCACCGGGTACGGCCTCTCCTACAATGAGCAGTTCTTC.

This clonotype was observed a handful of times. V gene TRBV6-7 combines with J gene TRBJ1-4; tentatively, D is TRBD1 (6 bases). Being an ORF, TRBV6-7 has a function that is uncertain. Trimming removed 0 bases from V and 7 bases from J, with 12 bases in between. There are 15 residues in the CDR3. CDR3 DNA: TGTGCCAGCAGTTACTCTCAGGGGCTGGTTGAAAAACTGTTTTTT. This codes for CASSYSQGLVEKLFF.

In its sample, this clonotype was seen a few times. The chain links TRBV7-2 to TRBJ1-5, with 8 bases that match TRBD1. The V and J ends lost 3 bases and 6 bases, in that order; junction bases with no gene match: 13. The V gene's germline CDR1 is SGHTA and CDR2 FQGNSA. This CDR3 is built from 17 residues. The CDR3 is CASSLSPGGVGSQPQHF. The CDR3 bases are TGTGCCAGCAGCTTGAGCCCAGGGGGCGTTGGCTCTCAGCCCCAGCATTTT.

The J gene is TRBJ2-3, the V gene TRBV29-1; perhaps TRBD2 as D (6 bases). CDR3 length equals 13 residues. V gave up 6 bases and J gave up 1 base, with 11 bases separating them. The V gene's germline CDR1 is SQVTM and CDR2 ANQGSEA. The CDR3 DNA reads as TGCAGCGTCCGTTGGAGGGGCACAGATACGCAGTATTTT. It encodes CSVRWRGTDTQYF.

This clonotype has a count of ten or more. This rearrangement joins TRBV7-2 to TRBJ2-1; unclear D gene. From germline, CDR1 is SGHTA and CDR2 FQGNSA. There are 15 residues in the CDR3. V lost 5 bases and J 0 bases, leaving 11 bases between the germline ends. CDR3 in amino acids: CASSPDSSSYNEQFF. The CDR3 region has the DNA TGTGCCAGCAGCCCTGACTCGAGCTCCTACAATGAGCAGTTCTTC.

The table lists this clonotype with a few counts. V gene TRBV30 combines with J gene TRBJ1-2; D is unclear. This CDR3 spans 13 amino acids. The V end was cut by 3 bases, the J end by 6 bases, with 14 bases between. Germline assignment: CDR1 GTSNPN and CDR2 SVGIG (reference sequence). CDR3 bases: TGTGCCTGGAGCCTTGAGCGTAGGGATGGCTACACCTTC. It yields the protein CAWSLERRDGYTF.

This clonotype was seen repeatedly, ten times or more. The chain uses TRBV4-1 and TRBJ1-5; D might be TRBD1 (6 bases). The CDR3 length is 19 residues. V lost 4 bases and J 5 bases, leaving 27 bases between the germline ends. The V gene's germline CDR1 is MGHRA and CDR2 YSYEKL. CDR3 coding DNA: TGCGCCAGCAGCCCTGGGGGCGGCTCGACTCGGAGCACAGATCAGCCCCAGCATTTT. As protein: CASSPGGGSTRSTDQPQHF.

V usage is TRBV19 and J usage is TRBJ2-1; TRBD2 agrees at 8 bases. The V gene end was trimmed by 4 bases and the J gene end by 4 bases; junction bases not matched to a gene: 6. The CDR3 extends over 15 amino acids. CDR1 and CDR2 (germline): LNHDA, SQIVND (reference sequence). CDR3: CASSTAAGAYNEQFF. DNA for the CDR3: TGTGCCAGTAGTACTGCAGCGGGAGCGTACAATGAGCAGTTCTTC.

This clonotype was recorded a few times. The chain couples TRBV29-1 to TRBJ2-2, with 7 positions matching TRBD2. V was clipped by 2 bases and J by 3 bases; unmatched bases: 6. The CDR3 spans 15 residues. The germline V gene has CDR1 SQVTM and CDR2 ANQGSEA. The CDR3 region is CSVETSGGYTGELFF. The CDR3 coding sequence is TGCAGCGTTGAAACTTCGGGAGGATACACCGGGGAGCTGTTTTTT.

This clonotype was counted only a few times. This sequence joins TRBV12-3 or TRBV12-4 and TRBJ1-4; no clear D gene. V was shortened by 2 bases and J by 5 bases, with 9 bases between the two germline ends. The CDR3 consists of 14 residues. CDR3 nucleotide sequence: TGTGCCAGCAGTTTACTAGGGCGCAATGAAAAACTGTTTTTT. Amino acid sequence: CASSLLGRNEKLFF.

This clonotype was seen many times. V gene TRBV7-8 combines with J gene TRBJ1-1, with 7 bases identical to TRBD1. The CDR3 covers 15 residues. Trimming cost V 2 bases and J 1 base; bases outside gene matches: 4. Germline assignment: CDR1 SGHVS and CDR2 FQNEAQ. CDR3 amino acids: CASSLSRQGNTEAFF. Here the CDR3 DNA reads TGTGCCAGCAGCTTATCCCGACAGGGGAACACTGAAGCTTTCTTT. Using reference TRBV7-8 and TRBJ1-1 for the parts outside the CDR3, the full variable domain is GAGVSQSPRYKVAKRGQDVALRCDPISGHVSLFWYQQALGQGPEFLTYFQNEAQLDKSGLPSDRFFAERPEGSVSTLKIQRTQQEDSAVYLCASSLSRQGNTEAFFGQGTRLTVV.

The chain joins TRBV7-7 to TRBJ2-7; D remains ambiguous. V lost 5 bases and J lost 2, with 13 bases in between. This CDR3 is 14 amino acids long. CDR1 and CDR2 (germline): SSHAT, FNYEAQ (reference sequence). The DNA of the CDR3 is TGTGCCAGCAGCCCAATCCCGCATACCTACGAGCAGTACTTC. This codes for CASSPIPHTYEQYF.

This clonotype was seen ten or more times. This chain joins TRBV28 and TRBJ1-1; 8 nucleotides agree with TRBD1. The junction had 6 bases not matched to a gene; V was cut back by 6 bases and J by 0 bases. This CDR3 spans 15 amino acids. Germline V CDR1 and CDR2: MDHEN, SYDVKM. The CDR3 reads CASSLLTGVNTEAFF. The CDR3 DNA reads TGTGCCAGCAGCCTCTTGACAGGGGTGAACACTGAAGCTTTCTTT.

This clonotype appeared many times. This chain links TRBV15 with TRBJ2-1; D possibly corresponds to TRBD2 (5 bases). The CDR3 consists of 17 residues. Germline loops: CDR1 LNHNV, CDR2 YYDKDF (reference sequence). V was cut by 4 bases and J by 0 bases, with 16 bases left in between. Written as DNA, the CDR3 is TGTGCCACCAGCAAGGGAGTAAGCGGTAGCTCCTACAATGAGCAGTTCTTC. Amino acid sequence: CATSKGVSGSSYNEQFF.

At least ten counts were recorded for this clonotype. The chain has TRBV18 and TRBJ1-6, with a tentative D call TRBD1 (5 bases). The CDR3 runs 14 residues. Germline CDR1 KGHSH, CDR2 LQKENI. Between the trimmed V and J ends, which lost 4 bases and 7 bases, there was a span of 11 bases. The CDR3 nucleotides are TGTGCCAGCTCACGGGACGGGAAGAATTCACCCCTCCACTTT. It is translated as CASSRDGKNSPLHF.

This clonotype was counted at least ten times. The V and J genes are TRBV19 and TRBJ2-2; possibly TRBD1 for D (6 bases). The CDR3 is 17 amino acids. Between the trimmed V and J ends, which lost 2 bases and 3 bases, there was a span of 16 bases. Germline V gene lookup returns CDR1 LNHDA and CDR2 SQIVND (reference sequence). CDR3 loop: CASSILSRKGDTGELFF. The CDR3 DNA sequence: TGTGCCAGTAGTATACTGTCCAGGAAGGGGGACACCGGGGAGCTGTTTTTT.

This clonotype was detected ten times or more. The rearrangement joins TRBV5-4 to TRBJ2-1; D is uncertain. Between the trimmed V and J ends, which lost 3 bases and 6 bases, there was a span of 13 bases. CDR1 is SGHNT, CDR2 YYREEE, per germline (reference sequence). This CDR3 is 14 amino acids long. CDR3 coding DNA: TGTGCCAGCAGCTCCCGGGTGAGACCCAATGAGCAGTTCTTC. The encoded protein is CASSSRVRPNEQFF.